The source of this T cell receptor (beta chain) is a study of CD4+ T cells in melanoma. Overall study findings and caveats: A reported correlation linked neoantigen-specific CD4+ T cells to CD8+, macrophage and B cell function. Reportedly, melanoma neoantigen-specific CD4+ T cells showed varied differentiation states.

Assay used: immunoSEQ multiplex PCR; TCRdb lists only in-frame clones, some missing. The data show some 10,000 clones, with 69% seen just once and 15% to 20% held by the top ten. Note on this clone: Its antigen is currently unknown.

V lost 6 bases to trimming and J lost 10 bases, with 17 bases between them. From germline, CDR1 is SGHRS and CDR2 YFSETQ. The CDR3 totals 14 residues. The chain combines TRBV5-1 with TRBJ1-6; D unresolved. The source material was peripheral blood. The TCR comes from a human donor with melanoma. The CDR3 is CASMRAPGGSPLHF. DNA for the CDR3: TGCGCCAGCATGAGGGCCCCCGGTGGGTCACCCCTCCACTTT.